This paragraph reports one T cell receptor (beta chain). These data are taken from a study of blood T cell repertoires in COVID-19. Study-wide context: Italy, Spain and the United States were the sources of the convalescent and acute COVID-19 samples. In each case, the material was cDNA or gDNA derived from T cells, B-cell-depleted T cells, or PBMCs.

Using immunoSEQ multiplex PCR, the repertoire was profiled, and TCRdb retains in-frame clones only, with some absent. The table lists 150,000 to 190,000 clones, approximately 81% of them singletons, with 8% to 9% in the top ten. V was cut by 2 bases and J by 5 bases, with 6 bases left in between. Per germline, CDR1 SGHVS and CDR2 FQNEAQ. This CDR3 contains 13 residues. The sequence derives from a woman aged 60-75 years with COVID-19, enrolled during active disease. The specimen was peripheral blood. The chain has TRBV7-8 and TRBJ2-2; possible D gene TRBD1, 6 bases. CDR3: CASSLRGTGELFF. CDR3 DNA sequence: TGTGCCAGCAGCTTAAGGGGGACCGGGGAGCTGTTTTTT.